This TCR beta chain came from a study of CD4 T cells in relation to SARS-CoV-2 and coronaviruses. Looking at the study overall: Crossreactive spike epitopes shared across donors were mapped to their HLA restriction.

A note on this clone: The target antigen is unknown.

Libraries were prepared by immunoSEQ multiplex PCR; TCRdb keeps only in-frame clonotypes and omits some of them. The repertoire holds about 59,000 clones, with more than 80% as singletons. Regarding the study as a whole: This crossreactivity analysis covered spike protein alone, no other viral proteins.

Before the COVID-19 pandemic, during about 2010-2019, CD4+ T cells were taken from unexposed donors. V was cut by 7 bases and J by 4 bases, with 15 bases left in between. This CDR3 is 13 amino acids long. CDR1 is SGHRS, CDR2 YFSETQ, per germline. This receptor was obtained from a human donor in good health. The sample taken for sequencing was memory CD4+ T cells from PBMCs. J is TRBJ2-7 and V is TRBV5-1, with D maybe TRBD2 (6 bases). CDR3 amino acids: CASSGLAPYEQYF. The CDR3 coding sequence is TGCGCCAGCTCGGGGCTAGCGCCTTACGAGCAGTACTTC.